Below are 2 T cell receptor beta chains sequenced from a single sample in a study of OX40 agonist ivuxolimab in advanced cancers. The data were produced by immunoSEQ multiplex PCR, yet TCRdb's version contains in-frame clones alone and is incomplete. The sample comprises 71,000 or so clones, approximately 90% of which are singletons, and around 2.2% rests with the top ten. The material was CD4+ or CD8+ T cells sorted from blood, obtained in a trial of the OX40 agonist ivuxolimab. The receptors shown here come from an adult with an advanced solid tumor such as melanoma, head and neck, liver or kidney cancer.

The CDR3 loop is CSVKVLSTGTNYGYTF. Written as DNA, the CDR3 is TGCAGCGTTAAGGTCCTCTCGACAGGGACTAACTATGGCTACACCTTC. The chain links TRBV29-1 to TRBJ1-2; 7 bases line up with TRBD1. This CDR3 is built from 16 residues. V shed 5 bases and J 0 bases; nucleotides not matched to a gene: 12. Germline CDR1 SQVTM, CDR2 ANQGSEA. Variable domain in full (rest from reference TRBV29-1 and TRBJ1-2): SAVISQKPSRDICQRGTSLTIQCQVDSQVTMMFWYRQQPGQSLTLIATANQGSEATYESGFVIDKFPISRPNLTFSTLTVSNMSPEDSSIYLCSVKVLSTGTNYGYTFGSGTRLTVV.

V is TRBV2 and J is TRBJ2-3; possible D gene TRBD1, 5 bases. Trimming removed 4 bases from V and 3 bases from J, with 14 bases in between. This CDR3 comprises 15 residues. Germline V CDR1 and CDR2: SNHLY, FYNNEI. The CDR3 sequence: CASSVWVSGTDTQYF. CDR3 nucleotide sequence: TGTGCCAGCAGTGTCTGGGTATCAGGGACAGATACGCAGTATTTT.